The sequence of this T cell receptor (beta chain) was determined in a study of T cell changes during pregnancy in multiple sclerosis. CDR1 is SGHNT, CDR2 YYREEE, per germline (reference sequence). The CDR3 covers 13 residues. Trimming removed 0 bases from V and 4 bases from J, with 4 bases in between. The data were produced by immunoSEQ multiplex PCR, yet TCRdb's version contains in-frame clones alone and is incomplete. The sample holds about 110,000 clones, less than 95% seen once. This receptor was taken from a female donor with multiple sclerosis, enrolled in a pregnancy study. The chain couples TRBV5-4 to TRBJ2-2; D is undetermined. The sample here was peripheral blood, taken before pregnancy. As DNA, the CDR3 is TGTGCCAGCAGCTTGGCTAGCACCGGGGAGCTGTTTTTT. This gives the protein CASSLASTGELFF.